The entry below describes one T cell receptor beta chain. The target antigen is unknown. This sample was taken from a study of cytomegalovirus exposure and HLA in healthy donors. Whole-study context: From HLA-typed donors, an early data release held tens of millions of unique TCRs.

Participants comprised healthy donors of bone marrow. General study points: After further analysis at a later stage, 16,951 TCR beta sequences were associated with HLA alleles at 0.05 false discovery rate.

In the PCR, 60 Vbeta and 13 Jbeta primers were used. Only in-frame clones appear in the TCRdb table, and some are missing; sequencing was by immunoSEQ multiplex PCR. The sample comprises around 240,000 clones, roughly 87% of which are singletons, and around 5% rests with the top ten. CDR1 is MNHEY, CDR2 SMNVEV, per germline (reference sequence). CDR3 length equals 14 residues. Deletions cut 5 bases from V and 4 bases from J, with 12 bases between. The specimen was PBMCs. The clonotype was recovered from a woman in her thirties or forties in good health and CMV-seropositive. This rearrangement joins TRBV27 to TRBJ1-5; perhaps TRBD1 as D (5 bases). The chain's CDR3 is CASSRQRGNQPQHF. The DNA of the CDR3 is TGTGCCAGCAGTCGACAACGGGGGAATCAGCCCCAGCATTTT.